The clone carrying this T cell receptor beta chain was seen more than once but under ten times. This entry belongs to a study of patients and donors after allogeneic stem cell transplantation. This CDR3 is 14 amino acids long. Per germline, CDR1 SGHVS and CDR2 FNYEAQ. After removal of 2 bases from V and 8 bases from J, the junction contained 5 bases not matched to a gene. TCRdb used MiXCR to reprocess the RT-PCR reads, holding one entry per CDR3 protein. The table includes more than 850,000 distinct CDR3 sequences, 18% detected once. The V and J genes are TRBV7-6 and TRBJ1-4; TRBD1 matches 7 bases. The clonotype was recovered from a human donor who was either an allogeneic HSCT recipient or a stem cell or donor lymphocyte infusion donor (not recorded which). It is not recorded whose cells these are; they may come from a transplant donor. Sequenced material: blood, either unsorted or a sorted T cell fraction (not recorded which). CDR3: CASSLTRGQEKLFF. The CDR3 bases are TGTGCCAGCAGCTTAACCCGGGGACAGGAAAAACTGTTTTTT.